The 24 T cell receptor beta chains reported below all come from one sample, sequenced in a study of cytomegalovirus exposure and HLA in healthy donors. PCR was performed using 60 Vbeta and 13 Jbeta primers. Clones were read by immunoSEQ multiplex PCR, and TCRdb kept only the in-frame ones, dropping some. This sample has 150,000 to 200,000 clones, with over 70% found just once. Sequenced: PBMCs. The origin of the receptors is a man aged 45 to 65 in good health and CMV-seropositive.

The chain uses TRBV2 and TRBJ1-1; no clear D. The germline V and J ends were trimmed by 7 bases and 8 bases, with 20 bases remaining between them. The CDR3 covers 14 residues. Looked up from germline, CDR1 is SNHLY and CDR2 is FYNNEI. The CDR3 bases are TGTGCCAGCACCGAAATGCGGGCTCCGGGCGAAGCTTTCTTT. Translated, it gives CASTEMRAPGEAFF.

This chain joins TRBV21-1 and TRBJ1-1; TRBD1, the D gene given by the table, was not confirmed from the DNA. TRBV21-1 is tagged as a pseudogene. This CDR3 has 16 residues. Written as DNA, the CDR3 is TGTGCCAGTTTCCCGGGACAGGGGATCGGAACTGGTGAAGCTTTCTTT. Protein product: CASFPGQGIGTGEAFF.

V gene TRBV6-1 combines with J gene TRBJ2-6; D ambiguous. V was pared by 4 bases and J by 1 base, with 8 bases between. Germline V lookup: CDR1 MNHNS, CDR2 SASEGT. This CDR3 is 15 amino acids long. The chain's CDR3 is CASSALLSGANVLTF. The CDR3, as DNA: TGTGCCAGCAGTGCATTGCTATCTGGGGCCAACGTCCTGACTTTC.

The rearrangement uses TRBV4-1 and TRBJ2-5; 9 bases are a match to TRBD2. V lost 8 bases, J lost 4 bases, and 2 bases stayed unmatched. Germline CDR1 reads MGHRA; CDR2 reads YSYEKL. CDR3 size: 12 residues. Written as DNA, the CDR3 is TGCGCCAGCCGCGGGGGGGCAGAGACCCAGTACTTC. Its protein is CASRGGAETQYF.

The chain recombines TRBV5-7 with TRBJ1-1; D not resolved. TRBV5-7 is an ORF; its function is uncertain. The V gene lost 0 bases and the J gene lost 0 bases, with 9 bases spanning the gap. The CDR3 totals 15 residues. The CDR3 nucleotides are TGTGCCAGCAGCTTGGGGTCAGATCTGAACACTGAAGCTTTCTTT. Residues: CASSLGSDLNTEAFF.

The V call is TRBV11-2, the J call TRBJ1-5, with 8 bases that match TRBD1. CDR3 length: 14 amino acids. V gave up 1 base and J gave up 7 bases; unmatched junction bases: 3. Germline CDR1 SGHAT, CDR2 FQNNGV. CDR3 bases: TGTGCCAGCAGCTTAGCGGCAGGGGGCCAGCCCCAGCATTTT. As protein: CASSLAAGGQPQHF.

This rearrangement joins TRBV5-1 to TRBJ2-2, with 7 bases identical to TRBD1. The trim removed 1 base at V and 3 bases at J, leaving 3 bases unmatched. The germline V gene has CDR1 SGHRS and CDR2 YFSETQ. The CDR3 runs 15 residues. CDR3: CASSLSQGDTGELFF. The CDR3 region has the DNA TGCGCCAGCAGCTTGAGCCAGGGGGACACCGGGGAGCTGTTTTTT. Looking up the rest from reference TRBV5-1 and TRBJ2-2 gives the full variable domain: KAGVTQTPRYLIKTRGQQVTLSCSPISGHRSVSWYQQTPGQGLQFLFEYFSETQRNKGNFPGRFSGRQFSNSRSEMNVSTLELGDSALYLCASSLSQGDTGELFFGEGSRLTVL.

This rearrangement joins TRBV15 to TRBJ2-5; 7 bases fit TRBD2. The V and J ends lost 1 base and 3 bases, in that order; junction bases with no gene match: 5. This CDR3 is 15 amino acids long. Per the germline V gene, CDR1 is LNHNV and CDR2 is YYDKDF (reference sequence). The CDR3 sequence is CATSRGLGGEETQYF. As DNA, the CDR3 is TGTGCCACCAGCAGAGGCCTGGGAGGGGAAGAGACCCAGTACTTC.

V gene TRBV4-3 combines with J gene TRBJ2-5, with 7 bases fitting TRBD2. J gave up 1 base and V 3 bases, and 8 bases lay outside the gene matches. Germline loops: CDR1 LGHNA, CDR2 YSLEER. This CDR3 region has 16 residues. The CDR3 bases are TGCGCCAGCAGCCAGGCTTGGACTAGAGGCCAAGAGACCCAGTACTTC. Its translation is CASSQAWTRGQETQYF.

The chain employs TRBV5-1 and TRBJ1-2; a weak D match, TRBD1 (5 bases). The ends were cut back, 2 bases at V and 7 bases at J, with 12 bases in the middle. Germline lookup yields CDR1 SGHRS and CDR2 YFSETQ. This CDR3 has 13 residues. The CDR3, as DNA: TGCGCCAGCAGCTTAGCAGGGATATTTGGCTACACCTTC. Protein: CASSLAGIFGYTF.

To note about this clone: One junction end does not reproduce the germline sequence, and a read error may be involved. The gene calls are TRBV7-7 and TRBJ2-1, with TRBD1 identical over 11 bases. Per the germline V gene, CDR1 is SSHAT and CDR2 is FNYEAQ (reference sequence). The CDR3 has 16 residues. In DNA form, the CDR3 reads TGTGCTAGCAGCCAAGGACAGGGGGCCACCTACAATGAGCAGTTCTTC. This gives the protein CASSQGQGATYNEQFF.

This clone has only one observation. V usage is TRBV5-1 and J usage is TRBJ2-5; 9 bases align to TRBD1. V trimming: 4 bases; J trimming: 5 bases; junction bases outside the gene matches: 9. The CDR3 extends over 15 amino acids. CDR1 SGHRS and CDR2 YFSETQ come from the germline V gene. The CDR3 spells CASSERTGAGETQYF. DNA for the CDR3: TGCGCCAGCAGCGAAAGGACAGGGGCGGGTGAGACCCAGTACTTC.

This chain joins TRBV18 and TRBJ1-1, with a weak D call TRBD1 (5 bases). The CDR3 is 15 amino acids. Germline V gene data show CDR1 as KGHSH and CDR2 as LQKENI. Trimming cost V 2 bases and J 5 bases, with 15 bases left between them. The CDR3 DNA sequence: TGTGCCAGCTCACCAACACGAACAGGTGGAACTGAAGCTTTCTTT. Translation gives CASSPTRTGGTEAFF.

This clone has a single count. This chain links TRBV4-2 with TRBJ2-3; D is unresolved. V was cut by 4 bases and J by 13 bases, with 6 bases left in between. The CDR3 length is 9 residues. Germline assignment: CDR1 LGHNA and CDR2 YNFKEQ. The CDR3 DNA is TGTGCCAGCAGCCCCCCTAAGTATTTT. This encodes CASSPPKYF.

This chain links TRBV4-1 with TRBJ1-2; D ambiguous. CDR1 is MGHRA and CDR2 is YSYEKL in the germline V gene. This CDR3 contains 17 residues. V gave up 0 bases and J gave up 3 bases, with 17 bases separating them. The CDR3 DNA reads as TGCGCCAGCAGCCAAGATGCGGCACCAAAGGAGGACTATGGCTACACCTTC. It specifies CASSQDAAPKEDYGYTF.

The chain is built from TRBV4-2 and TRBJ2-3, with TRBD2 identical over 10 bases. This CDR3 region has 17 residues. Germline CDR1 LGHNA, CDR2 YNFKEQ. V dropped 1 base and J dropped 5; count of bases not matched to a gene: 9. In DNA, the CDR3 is TGTGCCAGCAGCCAAGGGTCCAGCGGGGGGGCCGAAGATACGCAGTATTTT. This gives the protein CASSQGSSGGAEDTQYF.

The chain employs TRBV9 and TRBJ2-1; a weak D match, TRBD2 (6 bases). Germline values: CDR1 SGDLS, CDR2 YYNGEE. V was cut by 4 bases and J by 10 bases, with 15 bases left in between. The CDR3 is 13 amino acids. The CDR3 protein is CASSQNQAGEQFF. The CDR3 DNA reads TGTGCCAGCAGCCAGAACCAGGCGGGGGAGCAGTTCTTC.

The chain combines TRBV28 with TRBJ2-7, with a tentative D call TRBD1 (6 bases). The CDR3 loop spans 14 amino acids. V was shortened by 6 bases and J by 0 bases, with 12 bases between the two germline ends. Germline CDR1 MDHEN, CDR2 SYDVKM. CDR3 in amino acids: CASSRQADSYEQYF. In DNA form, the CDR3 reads TGTGCCAGCAGCAGACAGGCGGACTCCTACGAGCAGTACTTC. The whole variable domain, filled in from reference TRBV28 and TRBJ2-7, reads DVKVTQSSRYLVKRTGEKVFLECVQDMDHENMFWYRQDPGLGLRLIYFSYDVKMKEKGDIPEGYSVSREKKERFSLILESASTNQTSMYLCASSRQADSYEQYFGPGTRLTVT.

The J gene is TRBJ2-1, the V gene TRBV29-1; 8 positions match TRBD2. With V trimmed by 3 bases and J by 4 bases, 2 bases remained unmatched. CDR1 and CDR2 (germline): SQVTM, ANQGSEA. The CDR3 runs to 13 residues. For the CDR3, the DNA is TGCAGCGTTGACGGGAGGGCTTACAATGAGCAGTTCTTC. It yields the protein CSVDGRAYNEQFF.

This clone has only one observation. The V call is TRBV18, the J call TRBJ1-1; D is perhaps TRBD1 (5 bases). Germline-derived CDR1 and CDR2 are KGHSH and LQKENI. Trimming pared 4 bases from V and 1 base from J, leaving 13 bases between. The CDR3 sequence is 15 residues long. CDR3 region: CASSLVGGGNTEAFF. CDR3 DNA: TGTGCCAGCTCACTCGTGGGGGGAGGGAACACTGAAGCTTTCTTT.

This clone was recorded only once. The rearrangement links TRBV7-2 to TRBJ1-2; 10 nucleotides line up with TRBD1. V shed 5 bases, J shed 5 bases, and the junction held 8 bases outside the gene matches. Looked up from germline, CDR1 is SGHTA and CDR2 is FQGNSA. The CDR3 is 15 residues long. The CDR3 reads CASSRPGQGKYGYTF. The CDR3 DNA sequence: TGTGCCAGCAGCCGTCCGGGACAGGGGAAGTATGGCTACACCTTC.

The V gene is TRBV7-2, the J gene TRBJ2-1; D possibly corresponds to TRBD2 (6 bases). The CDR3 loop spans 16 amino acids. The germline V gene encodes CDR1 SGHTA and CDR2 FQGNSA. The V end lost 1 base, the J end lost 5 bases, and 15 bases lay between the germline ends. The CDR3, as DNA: TGTGCCAGCAGCTTAGGGTCAGCGGGCGGGGACAATGAGCAGTTCTTC. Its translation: CASSLGSAGGDNEQFF.

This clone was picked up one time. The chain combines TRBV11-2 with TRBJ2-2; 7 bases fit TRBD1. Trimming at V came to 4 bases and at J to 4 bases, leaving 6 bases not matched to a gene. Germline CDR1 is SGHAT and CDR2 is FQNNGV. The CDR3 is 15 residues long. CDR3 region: CASSSDRVSTGELFF. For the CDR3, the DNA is TGTGCCAGCAGCTCAGACAGGGTGTCCACCGGGGAGCTGTTTTTT.

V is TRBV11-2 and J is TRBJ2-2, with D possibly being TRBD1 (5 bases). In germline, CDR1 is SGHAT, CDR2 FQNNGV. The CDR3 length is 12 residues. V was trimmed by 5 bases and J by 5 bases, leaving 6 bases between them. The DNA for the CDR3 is TGTGCCAGCAGCAGGGGTACCGGGGAGCTGTTTTTT. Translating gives CASSRGTGELFF.